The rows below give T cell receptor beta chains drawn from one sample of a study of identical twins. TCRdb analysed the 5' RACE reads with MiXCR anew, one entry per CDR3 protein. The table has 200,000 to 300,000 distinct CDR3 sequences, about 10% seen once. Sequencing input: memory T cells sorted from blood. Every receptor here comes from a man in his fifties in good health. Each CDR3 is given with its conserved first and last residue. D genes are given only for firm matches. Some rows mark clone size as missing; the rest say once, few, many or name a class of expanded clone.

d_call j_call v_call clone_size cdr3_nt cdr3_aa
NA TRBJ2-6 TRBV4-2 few TGTGCCAGCAGCCGCAACACGGGGGGCCCGAATGTGGGGGCCAACGTCCTGACTTTC CASSRNTGGPNVGANVLTF
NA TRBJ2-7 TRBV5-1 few TGCGCCAGCAGCCTCCAGGGCAACGAGCAGTACTTC CASSLQGNEQYF
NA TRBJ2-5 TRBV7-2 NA TGTGCCAGCAGCTTTGGAGGTGGGGAGACCCAGTACTTC CASSFGGGETQYF
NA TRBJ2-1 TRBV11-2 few TGTGCCAGCAGCTTGGGTGGGGGGACAAACAATGAGCAGTTCTTC CASSLGGGTNNEQFF
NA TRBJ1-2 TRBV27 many TGTGCCAGGACGAAACAGGGCGACTATGGCTACACCTTC CARTKQGDYGYTF
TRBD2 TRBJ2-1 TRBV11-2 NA TGTGCCAGCACAAGCGGGGGCTGGGAGCAGTTCTTC CASTSGGWEQFF
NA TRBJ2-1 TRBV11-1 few TGTGCCAGCAGCCCCATGACCCCACAGGGAAATAAATACAATGAGCAGTTCTTC CASSPMTPQGNKYNEQFF
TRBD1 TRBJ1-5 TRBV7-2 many TGTGCCAGCAGCGCAATGACAGGGAGCAATCAGCCCCAGCATTTT CASSAMTGSNQPQHF
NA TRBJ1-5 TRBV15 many TGTGCCACCAGCCAGGGAGGAAATAGCAATCAGCCCCAGCATTTT CATSQGGNSNQPQHF
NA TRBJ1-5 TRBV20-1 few TGCAGTGCTCCGCAACCCCTCGGGGGCAATCAGCCCCAGCATTTT CSAPQPLGGNQPQHF
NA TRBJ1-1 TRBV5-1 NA TGCGCCAGCAGCCGAGAGGACAGATTGAACACTGAAGCTTTCTTT CASSREDRLNTEAFF
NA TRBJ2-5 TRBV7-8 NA TGTGCCAGCAGCGTGACACAGGGCCAAGAGACCCAGTACTTC CASSVTQGQETQYF
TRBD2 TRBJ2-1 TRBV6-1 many TGTGCCAGCAGCCGGACTAGCGGACCCTCCTACAATGAGCAGTTCTTC CASSRTSGPSYNEQFF